This T cell receptor (beta chain) came from a study of shared clonotypes between healthy human individuals (dated by TCRdb to the early 2020s). For the wider study: The cohort included three men and two women between 18 and 49 years of age. For each donor, CD4 naive and CD4 memory were each run on three plates, CD8 naive on two plates, and CD8 memory on one plate. The study deeply sequenced blood TCR repertoires of five healthy adults to estimate repertoire size and the extent of clonotype sharing between individuals. To increase sequencing depth and limit assay-specific biases, TCR repertoire library preparation and sequencing were carried out by different laboratories using diverse techniques. Leukapheresis yielded between about 0.9 and 8.9 billion PBMCs per donor.

Results and caveats for the whole study, not just this receptor: Estimated clonotype richness was generally larger for naive than for memory subsets. Compared with non-shared clonotypes, clonotypes shared by all four sorted-subset donors had higher generation probabilities. Pairwise subsampling indicated that sequencing depth was expected to affect the degree of clonotype sharing among donors. Sampling was restricted to blood, and TCR repertoires in tissues likely differ from the TCR repertoires found in blood. Even with the large sequencing depth, rarefaction of the sorted-subset datasets indicated that sequencing was incomplete. Sharing across a few donors was observed for about 4.8% of naive CD4, 3.5% of naive CD8, around 2.5% of memory CD4, and roughly 0.43% of memory CD8 clonotypes. The genetic and exposure-history diversity represented was limited by the small number of donors.

Healthy HIV-negative adults with no recently reported acute infections or vaccinations were included as donors. Only Caucasian adults living in Nashville, Tennessee, USA were represented among the donors. CD4+ T cells were enriched by magnetic negative selection, after which naive cells were positively selected on CD45RA and the negative fraction was taken as the memory subset. Blood was collected by leukapheresis, and PBMCs were isolated by Ficoll-Histopaque density gradient centrifugation and then cryopreserved in liquid nitrogen vapor phase. Analytical flow cytometry was used to check the purity and quantity of each magnetically sorted T cell population. Each sorted fraction had its genomic DNA isolated and then quantified by UV absorbance on a Nanodrop 2000c. Worth noting for this clone: Its antigen is currently not known. Per-nucleotide qualities are absent, and no much larger clonotype sits a single base away.

Looking up the germline V gene yields CDR1 SGHDT and CDR2 YYEEEE. Taken from cysteine to phenylalanine, the CDR3 has 18 residues. Only the CDR3 DNA stays, 54 bases, in frame from base 1. V is pared back by 4 bases and J by 2 bases, with 22 bases lying between the germline termini. Using the deep immunoSEQ assay, TCR CDR3 regions were amplified from genomic DNA by multiplex PCR. Extracted genomic DNA from each cell subset was distributed evenly across all wells of several immunoSEQ 96-well plates, and each plate was treated as a replicate. For sorted subsets, approximately 210 ng of genomic DNA, equivalent to tens of thousands of T cell genomes, went into each replicate PCR. Purified libraries were quantified with a Qubit 3.0 fluorometer, sized on a Bioanalyzer 2100, and re-quantified with the KAPA Library Quantification kit. Every immunoSEQ 96-well plate was sequenced on a dedicated single-read 150-cycle Illumina NextSeq 550 flow cell. The study's own analysis went as follows. Because only junctional sequences without quality scores were contained in the immunoSEQ output, filtering matching that applied to full-length reads could not be performed. To assign V/J genes and CDR3, sequences were annotated against IMGT germline references using PyIR, a Python wrapper for IgBLAST v1.9. Reads with weak V/J assignments (E-value above 1e-6), missing CDR3, stop codons, out-of-frame junctions, or ambiguous translated residues were removed. V3J clonotypes were defined by identical inferred V gene, J gene, and CDR3 amino acid sequence. The percentage overlap between two repertoires was calculated by dividing the number of shared unique clonotypes by the size of the smaller repertoire. Richness of each repertoire was evaluated using RTK rarefaction, the Chao1 estimator, and Recon v2.1 estimates of unobserved clonotypes. For all TCRbeta clonotypes obtained by the gDNA method from a few donors, generation probabilities were computed with OLGA. As stored in TCRdb, this immuneACCESS dataset retains in-frame rearrangements with V and J assigned. A fraction of the clones does not appear; measured against another copy, unresolved V genes explain less than half of the discrepancy, and the remainder lacks a known reason. V and J calls and clone size are those listed in that table; D and trimming were worked out from the DNA. This sample holds 2 million or so clones; 85% to 95% were observed only once. 0.13% of the sample belongs to the ten largest clones.

Sequencing was done on a sample of naive CD4+ T cells sorted from blood. The sample's cell subset or site label, in plain terms: CD45RA+ positively selected. Here the chain combines TRBV5-6 and TRBJ2-1; tentative D gene TRBD1, with 5 bases matching. This sequence was found in a man aged 18 to 35 in good health. This receptor carries the CDR3 CASSAGLARVLAYNEQFF. The nucleotide sequence reads TGTGCCAGCAGCGCTGGGTTGGCCAGGGTTTTGGCCTACAATGAGCAGTTCTTC.